This T cell receptor (beta chain) stems from a study of T cell changes during pregnancy in multiple sclerosis. Produced via immunoSEQ multiplex PCR; TCRdb's table is partial and in-frame only. The top ten hold about 4.1% of the sample, which has 45,000 to 50,000 clones, around 93% seen once. Germline values: CDR1 SGHRS, CDR2 YFSETQ. This CDR3 contains 13 residues. V lost 3 bases to trimming and J lost 3 bases, with 10 bases between them. The sequence came from a female donor with multiple sclerosis, enrolled in a pregnancy study. This rearrangement joins TRBV5-1 to TRBJ2-7, with D tentatively TRBD1 (6 bases). Source: CD8+ T cells from peripheral blood mononuclear cells, taken in the first trimester of pregnancy. DNA for the CDR3: TGCGCCAGCAGCTGGGACACGGTCTACGAGCAGTACTTC. It is translated as CASSWDTVYEQYF.